This T cell receptor (beta chain) comes out of a study of Tregs in tolerant kidney transplant recipients (dated by TCRdb to about 2019). Background on the whole study: The transplants used related donors along with nonmyeloablative bone marrow transplantation, and in the human trials mixed chimerism was transient. TCRbeta sequencing was used in the study to identify donor-specific regulatory T cells before combined kidney and bone marrow transplantation, and the identified cells were then tracked after transplant.

The CDR3 has 19 amino acids, counting the end cysteine and phenylalanine. Only CDR3 DNA is held: 57 bases, read in frame from base 1. The V end gives up 0 bases and the J end 0 bases, leaving 9 bases in the junction not matched to a gene. Based on the germline V gene, the CDR1 and CDR2 sequences are SGDLS and YYNGEE. Genomic DNA was extracted from sorted cells with the QIAGEN DNeasy Blood and Tissue Kit for TCRbeta CDR3 sequencing. Through immunoSEQ, high-throughput TCRbeta CDR3 sequencing was done commercially, including PCR amplification with internal controls and bias correction. For the original study's pipeline: Unique productive TCRbeta sequences were defined by CDR3 nucleotide sequence where primers matched, and otherwise by CDR3 amino acid sequence together with Vbeta and Jbeta genes. To correct for sorting error, sequences found in more than one sorted population at a frequency ratio of 2:1 or less were discarded, and the remaining shared sequences were assigned to the population with the higher frequency. Donor-reactive sequences were defined as at least 5-fold expanded in CFSE-low cells versus unstimulated cells, with frequency of at least 0.01% in CFSE-low cells. Repertoire divergence was quantified by Jensen-Shannon divergence calculated from the top 100 TCRbeta sequences ranked by frequency. For samples with multiple sequencing runs, sorting error was corrected in each run separately before the runs were combined. Here the immuneACCESS table is served through TCRdb, limited to in-frame sequences with V and J called. Missing clones are a known gap in these copies; in checked studies unresolved V genes cover under half, and the rest lacks a known reason. Clonal size and the V and J genes are those of that table, whereas D and trimming came from the DNA. Recorded for this sample are 60,000 to 70,000 clones; roughly 92% of them occurred a single time. 9.5% to 12% of the sample belongs to the ten largest clones.

Remarks on this clone: Its antigen target is currently unknown. No per-base quality is available; no much larger clone lies one base away.

The time point label, as the study defines it: blood sample drawn before combined kidney and bone marrow transplant. Unstimulated Tregs (CD4+CD25+CD127-), CD4+ non-Tregs (CD4+CD25-), CD4 and CD8 cells were FACS-sorted from thawed PBMCs. The patients were several recipients of combined kidney and bone marrow transplants from the ITN036ST trial, and samples were available only from these trial subjects. Healthy control blood was processed to PBMCs with a Ficoll density gradient and then cryopreserved, whereas patient PBMCs were collected both before and after transplant. The paper as a whole reports these results and caveats: Because the PCR primers were changed over time for some patients, nucleotide-level comparison could not be performed across the samples from those patients. The study was constrained by small patient numbers, and validation of the findings is required in larger populations and under other immunosuppression protocols. Biological reproducibility was not directly assessed, although technical replication error appeared to be minimal. Expanding Tregs with activated donor B cells appeared to identify the most biologically relevant and donor-specific TCRbeta repertoire. In tolerant patients, donor-specific Tregs expanded more than Tregs overall, which suggests antigen-driven rather than nonspecific expansion.

Source: CD8+ T cells from blood, taken before the transplant. The clonotype originates from a human donor who received a combined kidney and bone marrow transplant. The rearranged segments are TRBV9 and TRBJ2-6; 7 central nucleotides agree with TRBD2. The CDR3 reads CASSVGGGLPHSGANVLTF. The sequence in DNA is TGTGCCAGCAGCGTAGGGGGGGGGTTACCTCACTCTGGGGCCAACGTCCTGACTTTC. With the rest looked up from the reference TRBV9 and TRBJ2-6 genes rather than sequenced, the full variable domain is DSGVTQTPKHLITATGQRVTLRCSPRSGDLSVYWYQQSLDQGLQFLIQYYNGEERAKGNILERFSAQQFPDLHSELNLSSLELGDSALYFCASSVGGGLPHSGANVLTFGAGSRLTVL.